This T cell receptor beta chain originates from a study of T-cell reconstitution after alpha-beta-depleted transplantation in children. This clonotype was seen ten or more times. Molecular barcoding with unique molecular identifiers was used for the TCRbeta library. Via MiXCR, TCRdb re-called the PCR reads, giving one row per CDR3 protein. The profile shows almost 250,000 distinct CDR3 sequences, roughly 25% of them singletons. The CDR3 covers 14 residues. Germline CDR1 SQVTM, CDR2 ANQGSEA. The V and J ends lost 4 bases and 5 bases respectively, with 18 bases between them. The chain links TRBV29-1 to TRBJ2-7, with D possibly TRBD2 on 6 matching bases. This sample comprised PBMCs, obtained before TCRalphabeta/CD19-depleted stem cell transplant. The sequence was obtained from a girl aged 2-10 years with Fanconi anemia, due to receive a stem cell transplant. The CDR3: CSVGRGTPPHEQYF. CDR3 sequence (DNA): TGCAGCGTTGGACGCGGGACCCCCCCCCACGAGCAGTACTTC.